This T cell receptor beta chain was observed in a study of T cell repertoires in cytomegalovirus infection. Turning to the study itself: Shared public TCR beta signatures pointed to both CMV infection and a matching HLA type.

One entry per CDR3 protein, called by TCRdb with MiXCR from the reads. This table holds 68,000 or so distinct CDR3 sequences, 22% found once. Regarding the study as a whole: Cumulative frequency (of public TCR beta family members) identified carriers of CMV plus the relevant HLA. Clonotype analysis showed dominance of the ex vivo response by HLA-C-restricted CMV-specific TCR beta clonotypes.

Comments on this clonotype: What it binds is not known.

This sequence originates from a human donor in good health (CMV status not recorded). Some clones in this sample may be carry-over from other donors' samples. Sequenced input: PBMCs, sequenced either directly or after in vitro stimulation (not recorded which).

CDR3 region: CASSFRGGTYEQYV. The CDR3 coding sequence is TGTGCCAGCAGTTTCCGCGGGGGAACGTACGAGCAGTACGTC. The V call is TRBV27, the J call TRBJ2-7; TRBD2 matches at 7 bases. The V gene's germline CDR1 is MNHEY and CDR2 SMNVEV (reference sequence). The CDR3 is made up of 14 amino acids. The V and J ends lost 3 bases and 4 bases, in that order; junction bases with no gene match: 6.